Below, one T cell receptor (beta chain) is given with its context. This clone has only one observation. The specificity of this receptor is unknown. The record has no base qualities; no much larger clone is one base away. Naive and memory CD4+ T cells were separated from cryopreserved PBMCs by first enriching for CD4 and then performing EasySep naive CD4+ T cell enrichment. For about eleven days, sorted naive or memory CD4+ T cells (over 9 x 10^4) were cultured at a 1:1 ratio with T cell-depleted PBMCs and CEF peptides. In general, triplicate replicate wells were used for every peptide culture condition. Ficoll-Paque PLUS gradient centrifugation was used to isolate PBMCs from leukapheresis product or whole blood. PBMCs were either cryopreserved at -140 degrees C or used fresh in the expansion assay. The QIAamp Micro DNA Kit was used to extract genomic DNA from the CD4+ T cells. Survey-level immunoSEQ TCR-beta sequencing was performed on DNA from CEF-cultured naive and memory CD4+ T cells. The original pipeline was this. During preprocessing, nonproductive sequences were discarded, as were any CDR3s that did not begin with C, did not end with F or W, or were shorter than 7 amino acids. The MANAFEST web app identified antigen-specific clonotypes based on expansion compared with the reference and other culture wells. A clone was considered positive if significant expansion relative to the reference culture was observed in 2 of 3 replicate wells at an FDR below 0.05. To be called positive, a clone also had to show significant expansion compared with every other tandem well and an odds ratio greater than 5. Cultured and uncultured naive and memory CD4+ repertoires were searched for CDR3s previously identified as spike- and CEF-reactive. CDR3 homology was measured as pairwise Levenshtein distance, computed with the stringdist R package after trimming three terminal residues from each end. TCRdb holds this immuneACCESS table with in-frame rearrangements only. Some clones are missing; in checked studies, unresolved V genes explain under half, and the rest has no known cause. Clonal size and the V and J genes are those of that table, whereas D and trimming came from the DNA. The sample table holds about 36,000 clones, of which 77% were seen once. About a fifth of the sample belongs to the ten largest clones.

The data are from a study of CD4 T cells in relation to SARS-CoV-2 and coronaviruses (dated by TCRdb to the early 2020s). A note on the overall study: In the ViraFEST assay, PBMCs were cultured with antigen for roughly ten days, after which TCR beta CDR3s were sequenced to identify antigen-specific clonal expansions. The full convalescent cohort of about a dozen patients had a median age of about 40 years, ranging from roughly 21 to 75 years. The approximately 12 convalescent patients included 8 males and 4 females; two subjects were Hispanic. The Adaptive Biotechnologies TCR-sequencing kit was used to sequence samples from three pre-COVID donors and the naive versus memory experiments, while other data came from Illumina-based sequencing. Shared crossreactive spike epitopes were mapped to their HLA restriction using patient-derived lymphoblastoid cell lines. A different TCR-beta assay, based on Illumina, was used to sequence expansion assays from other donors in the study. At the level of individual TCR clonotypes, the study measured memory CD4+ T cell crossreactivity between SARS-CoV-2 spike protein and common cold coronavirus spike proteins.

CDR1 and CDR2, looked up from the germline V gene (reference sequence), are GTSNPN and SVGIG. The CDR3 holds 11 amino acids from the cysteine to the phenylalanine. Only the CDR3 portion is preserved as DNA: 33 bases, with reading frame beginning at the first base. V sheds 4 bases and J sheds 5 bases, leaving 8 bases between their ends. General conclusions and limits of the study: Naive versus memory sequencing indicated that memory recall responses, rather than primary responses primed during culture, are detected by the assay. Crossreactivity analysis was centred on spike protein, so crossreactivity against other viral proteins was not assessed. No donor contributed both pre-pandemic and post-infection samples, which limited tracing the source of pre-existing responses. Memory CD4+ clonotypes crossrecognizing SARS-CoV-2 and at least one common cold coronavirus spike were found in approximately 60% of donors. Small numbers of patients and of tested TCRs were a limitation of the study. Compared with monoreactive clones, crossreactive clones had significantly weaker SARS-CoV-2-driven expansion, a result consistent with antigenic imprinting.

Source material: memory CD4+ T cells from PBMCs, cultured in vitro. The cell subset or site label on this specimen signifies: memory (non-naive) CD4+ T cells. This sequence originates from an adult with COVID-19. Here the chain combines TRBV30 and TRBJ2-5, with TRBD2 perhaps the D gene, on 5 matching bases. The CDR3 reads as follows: CAWTGSETQYF. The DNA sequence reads TGTGCCTGGACTGGGAGCGAGACCCAGTACTTC.